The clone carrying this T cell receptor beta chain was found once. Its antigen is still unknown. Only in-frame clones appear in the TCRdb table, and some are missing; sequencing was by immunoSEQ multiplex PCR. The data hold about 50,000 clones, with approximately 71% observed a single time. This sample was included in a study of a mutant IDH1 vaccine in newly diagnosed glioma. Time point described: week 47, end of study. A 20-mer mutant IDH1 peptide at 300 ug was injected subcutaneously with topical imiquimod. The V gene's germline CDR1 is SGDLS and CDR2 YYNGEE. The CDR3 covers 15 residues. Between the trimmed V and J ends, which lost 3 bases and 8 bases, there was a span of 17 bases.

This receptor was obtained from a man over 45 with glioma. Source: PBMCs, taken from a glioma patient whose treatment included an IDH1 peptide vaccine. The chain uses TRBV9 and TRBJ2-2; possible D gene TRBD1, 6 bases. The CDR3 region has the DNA TGTGCCAGCAGCGCCCAGGGGACCTTTATTGGGGAGCTGTTTTTT. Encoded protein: CASSAQGTFIGELFF.